The 25 T cell receptor beta chains below were found in one sample sequenced in a study of control samples from healthy donors and cancer patients. Some clones are missing from TCRdb's copy, which holds only in-frame ones; the method was immunoSEQ multiplex PCR. The data show approximately 100,000 clones, 75% to 90% seen once. The source material was blood. The receptors were sampled from a man aged 25 to 40 in good health.

V and J are TRBV7-9 and TRBJ1-1; D is perhaps TRBD1 (6 bases). The CDR3 has 13 residues. Looked up from germline, CDR1 is SEHNR and CDR2 is FQNEAQ (reference sequence). V dropped 8 bases and J dropped 3 bases, with 13 bases sitting between them. Here the CDR3 reads CASLNQGYTEAFF. The CDR3 region has the DNA TGTGCCAGCCTCAATCAGGGGTACACTGAAGCTTTCTTT.

The CDR3 region has the DNA TGTGCCACCAGTGGACCGGGACAGGGGGACTATGGCTACACCTTC. Encoded protein: CATSGPGQGDYGYTF. The rearrangement uses TRBV24-1 and TRBJ1-2; 11 bases line up with TRBD1. V lost 5 bases and J lost 3; bases outside the gene matches: 4. Germline CDR1 is KGHDR and CDR2 is SFDVKD. This CDR3 has 15 amino acids.

This chain links TRBV7-9 with TRBJ1-5; tentatively, D is TRBD1 (5 bases). V dropped 3 bases and J dropped 4 bases, with 16 bases sitting between them. The CDR3 loop spans 16 amino acids. Looked up from germline, CDR1 is SEHNR and CDR2 is FQNEAQ (reference sequence). CDR3 in DNA: TGTGCCAGCAGCTTGGGGCAGGGATTCTGGAATCAGCCCCAGCATTTT. This translates into CASSLGQGFWNQPQHF.

This clone appeared a few times. The J gene is TRBJ2-7, the V gene TRBV5-1, with 10 bases identical to TRBD1. Germline CDR1 SGHRS, CDR2 YFSETQ. This CDR3 is built from 15 residues. J was trimmed by 7 bases and V by 1 base; bases with no gene match: 8. CDR3: CASSLMRQGAGEQYF. The CDR3 DNA follows: TGCGCCAGCAGCTTGATGAGACAGGGGGCTGGAGAGCAGTACTTC.

The chain employs TRBV4-2 and TRBJ1-6; D remains ambiguous. The germline V gene has CDR1 LGHNA and CDR2 YNFKEQ. V was cut by 4 bases and J by 7 bases, with 14 bases left in between. The CDR3 loop spans 15 amino acids. The chain's CDR3 is CASSPYKGPNSPLHF. The CDR3 nucleotides are TGTGCCAGCAGCCCCTATAAGGGCCCCAATTCACCCCTCCACTTT.

J is TRBJ2-3 and V is TRBV5-5, with a tentative D call TRBD2 (6 bases). The germline V and J ends were trimmed by 2 bases and 0 bases, with 13 bases remaining between them. Germline V gene data show CDR1 as SGHKS and CDR2 as YYEKEE (reference sequence). CDR3 length: 16 amino acids. The CDR3 sequence is CASSLGTAVSTDTQYF. In nucleotides, the CDR3 is TGTGCCAGCAGCTTAGGGACTGCCGTTAGCACAGATACGCAGTATTTT. Supplemented by reference TRBV5-5 and TRBJ2-3, the full variable domain reads DAGVTQSPTHLIKTRGQQVTLRCSPISGHKSVSWYQQVLGQGPQFIFQYYEKEERGRGNFPDRFSARQFPNYSSELNVNALLLGDSALYLCASSLGTAVSTDTQYFGPGTRLTVL.

V and J are TRBV27 and TRBJ2-1, with 10 bases fitting TRBD2. The CDR3 runs to 17 residues. Germline V gene data show CDR1 as MNHEY and CDR2 as SMNVEV (reference sequence). With V trimmed by 4 bases and J by 8 bases, 14 bases remained unmatched. CDR3 amino acids: CASSSRTSGFLWDEQFF. In DNA, the CDR3 is TGTGCCAGCAGTTCGCGGACTAGCGGCTTCCTATGGGATGAGCAGTTCTTC.

This clone was observed a few times. The rearrangement joins TRBV5-1 to TRBJ2-2, with D perhaps TRBD1 or TRBD2 (5 bases each). V was shortened by 0 bases and J by 3 bases, with 9 bases between the two germline ends. The germline V gene has CDR1 SGHRS and CDR2 YFSETQ. The CDR3 runs 15 residues. For the CDR3, the DNA is TGCGCCAGCAGCTTGGGAGGGACCGACACCGGGGAGCTGTTTTTT. The encoded protein is CASSLGGTDTGELFF.

In DNA, the CDR3 is TGCAGTGCCGCTATCTCCCGGGGCCTATACTTC. Encoded protein: CSAAISRGLYF. The rearrangement links TRBV20-1 to TRBJ2-5; D is tentatively TRBD1 or TRBD2 (5 bases each). Germline V lookup: CDR1 DFQATT, CDR2 SNEGSKA (reference sequence). Trimming removed 6 bases from V and 14 bases from J, with 19 bases in between. This CDR3 has 11 residues.

J is TRBJ1-1 and V is TRBV23-1; D is undetermined. TRBV23-1 is classed as an ORF, of uncertain function. This CDR3 spans 16 amino acids. Trimming took 3 bases from V and 1 from J, leaving 15 bases between them. CDR3 protein: CASSHPRRESNTEAFF. In DNA, the CDR3 is TGCGCCAGCAGTCACCCCCGCCGGGAGTCGAACACTGAAGCTTTCTTT.

The gene calls are TRBV15 and TRBJ2-3; tentatively, D is TRBD1 or TRBD2 (7 bases each). The V gene lost 2 bases and the J gene lost 1 base, with 19 bases spanning the gap. CDR1 and CDR2 from the germline V gene are LNHNV and YYDKDF (reference sequence). The CDR3 has 18 residues. The CDR3 DNA follows: TGTGCCACCAGCAGAATCCGTGCAGGGGGGGGACGCACAGATACGCAGTATTTT. Its translation: CATSRIRAGGGRTDTQYF.

This clone was observed a single time. The V and J genes are TRBV7-9 and TRBJ2-1, with D possibly matching TRBD1 (6 bases). Trimming removed 0 bases from V and 1 base from J, with 13 bases in between. Germline V CDR1 and CDR2: SEHNR, FQNEAQ (reference sequence). This CDR3 comprises 17 residues. CDR3 sequence: CASSLAEFGQSYNEQFF. The DNA of the CDR3 is TGTGCCAGCAGCTTAGCTGAATTTGGACAGTCCTACAATGAGCAGTTCTTC.

The rearrangement uses TRBV6-6 and TRBJ1-1; tentative D call: TRBD1 (6 bases). V shed 7 bases and J shed 1 base, with 13 bases lying between them. Germline values: CDR1 MNHNY, CDR2 SVGAGI (reference sequence). The CDR3 covers 14 residues. CDR3 sequence reads: CASIRIRGNTEAFF. In nucleotides, the CDR3 is TGTGCCAGCATCCGGATCAGGGGGAACACTGAAGCTTTCTTT.

This sequence joins TRBV10-2 and TRBJ1-3; no clear D gene. The germline gives CDR1 WSHSY, CDR2 SAAADI. V lost 2 bases to trimming and J lost 9 bases, with 11 bases between them. This CDR3 is built from 13 residues. CDR3 loop: CASSETSSGTIYF. The CDR3, as DNA: TGCGCCAGCAGTGAGACGAGCTCCGGCACCATATATTTT.

V usage is TRBV27 and J usage is TRBJ1-2, with 12 bases matching TRBD1. The CDR3 has 15 amino acids. Trimming cost V 5 bases and J 8 bases; bases outside gene matches: 9. Germline V lookup: CDR1 MNHEY, CDR2 SMNVEV (reference sequence). CDR3 sequence: CASSPGTGGDSGYTF. The DNA for the CDR3 is TGTGCCAGCAGTCCGGGGACAGGGGGCGATTCCGGCTACACCTTC.

This chain joins TRBV6-5 and TRBJ1-1; no definite D call. The CDR3 contains 13 residues. From germline, CDR1 is MNHEY and CDR2 SVGAGI. The germline V and J ends were trimmed by 2 bases and 4 bases, with 8 bases remaining between them. This CDR3 reads CASSYGPSTEAFF. The CDR3 DNA is TGTGCCAGCAGTTACGGTCCTAGCACTGAAGCTTTCTTT.

The CDR3 bases are TGTGCCACCAGTAATTCCGGGAACACTGAAGCTTTCTTT. Residues: CATSNSGNTEAFF. The rearrangement uses TRBV24-1 and TRBJ1-1; D is undetermined. Trimming pared 6 bases from V and 1 base from J, leaving 8 bases between. The CDR3 is made up of 13 amino acids. The germline gives CDR1 KGHDR, CDR2 SFDVKD.

This chain joins TRBV5-8 and TRBJ2-1; 8 nucleotides agree with TRBD1. CDR1 and CDR2 from the germline V gene are SGHTS and YDEGEE. The CDR3 sequence is 16 residues long. The V gene end was trimmed by 0 bases and the J gene end by 8 bases; junction bases not matched to a gene: 10. For the CDR3, the DNA is TGTGCCAGCAGCTTGGGAACCGGGACAGGAAGGGATGAGCAGTTCTTC. Protein sequence: CASSLGTGTGRDEQFF.

The genes are TRBV30 and TRBJ1-3; D is unresolved. CDR1 is GTSNPN, CDR2 SVGIG, per germline (reference sequence). CDR3 length equals 14 residues. Trimming removed 4 bases from V and 1 base from J, with 11 bases in between. The CDR3 DNA follows: TGTGCCTGGACTGGCGATGGGTCTGGAAACACCATATATTTT. This gives the protein CAWTGDGSGNTIYF.

The CDR3 sequence is CASSLGGRTGYGYTF. CDR3 in DNA: TGCGCCAGCAGCTTGGGGGGCAGAACGGGCTATGGCTACACCTTC. V and J are TRBV5-1 and TRBJ1-2, with a weak D call TRBD1 (5 bases). Trimming pared 0 bases from V and 4 bases from J, leaving 13 bases between. Germline lookup yields CDR1 SGHRS and CDR2 YFSETQ. The CDR3 is 15 residues long.

V gene TRBV4-1 combines with J gene TRBJ2-1; D is perhaps TRBD1 (5 bases). Germline lookup yields CDR1 MGHRA and CDR2 YSYEKL. V was clipped by 4 bases and J by 0 bases, with 13 bases between them. CDR3 size: 16 residues. The CDR3 here is CASSLRATGSYNEQFF. As DNA, the CDR3 is TGCGCCAGCAGCCTCAGGGCAACCGGCTCCTACAATGAGCAGTTCTTC.

This rearrangement joins TRBV18 to TRBJ1-2, with D possibly being TRBD1 (6 bases). The CDR3 runs to 18 residues. The germline CDR1 and CDR2 sequences are KGHSH and LQKENI. V lost 3 bases, J lost 3 bases, and 23 bases lay in between. CDR3 sequence (DNA): TGTGCCAGCTCACCTTTCCTAGTGGACACGGAGGGGGACTATGGCTACACCTTC. It codes for CASSPFLVDTEGDYGYTF.

This rearrangement joins TRBV18 to TRBJ2-3, with D perhaps assigned TRBD1 or TRBD2 (5 bases each). Trimming left V 3 bases short and J 0 bases short, with 13 bases between. This CDR3 is built from 16 residues. Germline V gene sequence: CDR1 KGHSH, CDR2 LQKENI. The CDR3 reads CASSPPGPLSTDTQYF. The DNA for the CDR3 is TGTGCCAGCTCACCCCCGGGGCCGCTTAGCACAGATACGCAGTATTTT.

A few counts support this clone. V is TRBV10-3 and J is TRBJ1-1, with 7 bases aligning to TRBD1. The V gene end was trimmed by 11 bases and the J gene end by 6 bases; junction bases not matched to a gene: 12. This CDR3 region has 13 residues. The germline V gene encodes CDR1 ENHRY and CDR2 SYGVKD. CDR3 amino acids: CASSDRSPPEAFF. Here the CDR3 DNA reads TGTGCCTCGTCGGACAGGTCACCTCCTGAAGCTTTCTTT.

This chain connects TRBV7-9 to TRBJ2-1; 12 bases map to TRBD2. The CDR3 is made up of 15 amino acids. Germline CDR1 and CDR2: SEHNR and FQNEAQ (reference sequence). V trimming: 3 bases; J trimming: 10 bases; junction bases outside the gene matches: 7. CDR3 in amino acids: CASSFMTSGSGEQFF. In DNA form, the CDR3 reads TGTGCCAGCAGCTTTATGACTAGCGGGAGTGGCGAGCAGTTCTTC.